This TCR beta chain appears in the sequencing data of a study of cytomegalovirus exposure and HLA in healthy donors. Overall study results and limits: Testing in vitro showed a few CMV-associated chains specific for CMV antigens. Associated with cytomegalovirus, according to the listing, were 150 to 200 TCR beta chains. In a later analysis, HLA-associated TCR beta chains were more clonally expanded than equally common others.

A word on this clone: Its matching antigen is unknown.

Germline V gene lookup returns CDR1 DFQATT and CDR2 SNEGSKA (reference sequence). Deletions cut 4 bases from V and 5 bases from J, with 5 bases between. CDR3 length: 10 amino acids. The PCR employed 60 Vbeta primers together with 13 Jbeta primers. TCRdb keeps only in-frame clones here, not all; method: immunoSEQ multiplex PCR. This table lists over 45,000 clones. Sequences were obtained from PBMCs. This receptor was obtained from a woman aged 18-30 years in good health and CMV-seronegative. The chain links TRBV20-1 to TRBJ1-2; no reliable D call. For the CDR3, the DNA is TGCAGTGCTACGGGGTATGGCTACACCTTC. Its protein is CSATGYGYTF.